Presented here are 31 T cell receptor beta chains from one specimen sequenced in a study of T cells in Graves' hyperthyroidism and ophthalmopathy. Amplification of TCR beta CDR3 regions used RNA as the template. Primed by the HTBI set, a first-round RT-PCR was run on the TCR CDR3. Via MiXCR, TCRdb re-called the multiplex PCR reads, giving one row per CDR3 protein. In the table there are about 290,000 distinct CDR3 sequences, around 15% of which are singletons. The specimen sequenced was blood. These receptors were taken from a woman in her forties or fifties with Graves' hyperthyroidism that later progressed to Graves' ophthalmopathy.

The rearrangement joins TRBV7-9 to TRBJ1-2; no reliable D call. The CDR3 contains 13 residues. V lost 3 bases to trimming and J lost 4 bases, with 9 bases between them. Germline CDR1 and CDR2: SEHNR and FQNEAQ (reference sequence). CDR3 amino acids: CASSFGRFYGYTF. CDR3 sequence (DNA): TGTGCCAGCAGCTTCGGACGCTTCTATGGCTACACCTTC.

Concerning this clonotype: Because it lacks the conserved phenylalanine or tryptophan at the end, this CDR3 is likely a read error. The chain couples TRBV5-8 to TRBJ2-5, with TRBD2 as a possible D gene (6 bases). CDR1 is SGHTS and CDR2 is YDEGEE in the germline V gene. V was shortened by 1 base and J by 10 bases, with 14 bases between the two germline ends. This CDR3 region has 13 residues. In nucleotides, the CDR3 is TGTGCCAGCAGCTTGTATCAAGGGGAGGTCCAGTACTCC. Translation: CASSLYQGEVQYS.

This clonotype has a handful of counts. A much larger clone differs by one base, so this may be a read error. The chain is built from TRBV2 and TRBJ2-7; no firm D call. The CDR3 extends over 14 amino acids. Germline assignment: CDR1 SNHLY and CDR2 FYNNEI. With 3 bases removed from V and 2 bases from J, the gap between germline ends came to 11 bases. The CDR3 nucleotides are TGTGCCAGCAGTGAGACGAGGTTGGCCTACGAGCAGTACTTC. It codes for CASSETRLAYEQYF.

This clonotype was observed a few times. The V and J genes are TRBV19 and TRBJ2-1; D is uncertain. The CDR3 has 14 amino acids. V was trimmed by 3 bases and J by 7 bases, leaving 13 bases between them. Per germline, CDR1 LNHDA and CDR2 SQIVND (reference sequence). The CDR3 reads CASSIRPGWNEQFF. DNA for the CDR3: TGTGCCAGTAGTATTCGTCCGGGTTGGAATGAGCAGTTCTTC.

This clonotype has at least ten counts. The rearrangement joins TRBV6-1 to TRBJ1-1; D might be TRBD1 (6 bases). Germline values: CDR1 MNHNS, CDR2 SASEGT. The ends were cut back, 6 bases at V and 8 bases at J, with 19 bases in the middle. The CDR3 has 14 residues. CDR3 nucleotide sequence: TGTGCCAGCAGCGATCGCGGACAGATAAAAGAAGCTTTCTTT. It codes for CASSDRGQIKEAFF.

The chain uses TRBV5-1 and TRBJ2-3, with D tentatively TRBD1 (6 bases). CDR1 and CDR2 from the germline V gene are SGHRS and YFSETQ. V was shortened by 0 bases and J by 11 bases, with 16 bases between the two germline ends. The CDR3 spans 14 residues. CDR3 DNA sequence: TGCGCCAGCAGCTTGGCCGGGCCACAGGGAAGGCAGTATTTT. Translation: CASSLAGPQGRQYF.

This clonotype appeared many times. The rearrangement links TRBV5-1 to TRBJ2-7, with D uncertain. Trimming pared 2 bases from V and 0 bases from J, leaving 12 bases between. The CDR3 length is 15 residues. CDR1 is SGHRS and CDR2 is YFSETQ in the germline V gene. CDR3 sequence (DNA): TGCGCCAGCAGCTTTGAGGCAGTTAGCTCCTACGAGCAGTACTTC. Its protein product is CASSFEAVSSYEQYF. The variable domain in full, with the rest retrieved from reference TRBV5-1 and TRBJ2-7, is KAGVTQTPRYLIKTRGQQVTLSCSPISGHRSVSWYQQTPGQGLQFLFEYFSETQRNKGNFPGRFSGRQFSNSRSEMNVSTLELGDSALYLCASSFEAVSSYEQYFGPGTRLTVT.

As to this clonotype: A much more abundant neighbour one base away suggests this may be a read error. The chain uses TRBV20-1 and TRBJ2-5; possibly TRBD2 for D (5 bases). This CDR3 is built from 13 residues. Germline V lookup: CDR1 DFQATT, CDR2 SNEGSKA (reference sequence). CDR3 nucleotides: TGCAGTGCTAGAGATCGAGGGTCAGAGATCCAGTACTTC. It specifies CSARDRGSEIQYF.

This clonotype turned up a few times. V gene TRBV10-3 combines with J gene TRBJ2-1, with TRBD2 identical over 10 bases. CDR3 length: 14 amino acids. V lost 8 bases to trimming and J lost 3 bases; unmatched junction nucleotides: 4. Germline assignment: CDR1 ENHRY and CDR2 SYGVKD. The CDR3 DNA sequence: TGTGCCATCTCAAGGACTAGCGGCTACAATGAGCAGTTCTTC. Protein: CAISRTSGYNEQFF.

This clonotype occurred many times. The chain uses TRBV20-1 and TRBJ2-5; unclear D gene. Germline CDR1 reads DFQATT; CDR2 reads SNEGSKA (reference sequence). The CDR3 runs 13 residues. Deletions cut 6 bases from V and 0 bases from J, with 11 bases between. The CDR3 DNA is TGCAGTGCCCAAGAACGGTACCAAGAGACCCAGTACTTC. Its protein product is CSAQERYQETQYF.

To note about this clonotype: A much larger clone differs by one base, so this may be a read error. The CDR3 DNA follows: TGTGCCACCAGTGTATCCTCCTACAATAAGCAGTTCTTC. Protein sequence: CATSVSSYNKQFF. The gene calls are TRBV24-1 and TRBJ2-1; D is unresolved. From germline, CDR1 is KGHDR and CDR2 SFDVKD. The CDR3 is made up of 13 amino acids.

This clonotype was recorded a few times. The chain combines TRBV11-1 with TRBJ1-6; D unclear. This CDR3 is 15 amino acids long. Trimming took off 3 bases at V and 3 bases at J, with 9 bases between the two ends. CDR1 SGHAT and CDR2 FQDESV come from the germline V gene (reference sequence). CDR3 protein: CASSFAGSYNSPLHF. The CDR3, as DNA: TGTGCCAGCAGCTTCGCAGGAAGCTATAATTCACCCCTCCACTTT.

This clonotype was picked up many times. This chain links TRBV2 with TRBJ2-7; D unresolved. V shed 8 bases and J shed 3 bases, with 17 bases lying between them. The CDR3 is 14 amino acids. From germline, CDR1 is SNHLY and CDR2 FYNNEI. CDR3 DNA sequence: TGTGCCAGCTTAAAGACGGATACCTACTACGAGCAGTACTTC. Amino acid sequence: CASLKTDTYYEQYF.

This clonotype was seen ten or more times. V gene TRBV11-2 combines with J gene TRBJ2-1, with TRBD2 identical over 9 bases. V shed 4 bases, J shed 15 bases, and the junction held 10 bases outside the gene matches. CDR1 SGHAT and CDR2 FQNNGV come from the germline V gene. This CDR3 region has 13 residues. The CDR3 here is CASSSTSTSGMFF. CDR3 DNA sequence: TGTGCCAGCAGCTCGACTTCGACTAGCGGAATGTTCTTC.

Regarding this clonotype: Possible read error: a much larger clone is one base away. This CDR3 fails to terminate in the conserved phenylalanine or tryptophan, so it likely reflects a read error. This chain's CDR3 is CASSPRRLWGDSNQPQHS. In DNA form, the CDR3 reads TGTGCCAGCAGTCCCCGGCGGTTATGGGGGGATAGCAATCAGCCCCAGCATTCT. The chain has TRBV12-3 or TRBV12-4 and TRBJ1-5; D is perhaps TRBD1 (5 bases). The CDR3 contains 18 residues. V was pared by 5 bases and J by 0 bases, with 20 bases between.

In this sample, this clonotype turned up many times. This chain uses TRBV7-9 with TRBJ1-1; perhaps TRBD1 as D (5 bases). V lost 5 bases and J 0 bases, leaving 10 bases between the germline ends. Germline V gene data show CDR1 as SEHNR and CDR2 as FQNEAQ (reference sequence). The CDR3 is made up of 14 amino acids. CDR3 region: CASSRGWMNTEAFF. CDR3 nucleotide sequence: TGTGCCAGCAGCCGGGGGTGGATGAACACTGAAGCTTTCTTT.

Here the CDR3 reads CSARRHRDREGDGYTF. The CDR3 coding sequence is TGCAGTGCTAGACGGCACCGGGACAGGGAGGGTGATGGCTACACCTTC. This chain links TRBV20-1 with TRBJ1-2; 9 positions match TRBD1. Trimming at V came to 2 bases and at J to 6 bases, leaving 13 bases not matched to a gene. Germline CDR1 DFQATT, CDR2 SNEGSKA (reference sequence). The CDR3 contains 16 residues.

The sample holds one count of this clonotype. V is TRBV5-1 and J is TRBJ1-4; TRBD1 matches at 8 bases. After removal of 0 bases from V and 1 base from J, the junction contained 5 bases not matched to a gene. This CDR3 spans 17 amino acids. Germline V CDR1 and CDR2: SGHRS, YFSETQ. CDR3 loop: CASSLAVGQGTNEKLFF. The DNA of the CDR3 is TGCGCCAGCAGCTTGGCCGTAGGACAGGGAACTAATGAAAAACTGTTTTTT. Based on the CDR3 plus reference TRBV5-1 and TRBJ1-4, the full variable domain is KAGVTQTPRYLIKTRGQQVTLSCSPISGHRSVSWYQQTPGQGLQFLFEYFSETQRNKGNFPGRFSGRQFSNSRSEMNVSTLELGDSALYLCASSLAVGQGTNEKLFFGSGTQLSVL.

The chain carries TRBV20-1 and TRBJ2-7, with D possibly matching TRBD2 (5 bases). Germline assignment: CDR1 DFQATT and CDR2 SNEGSKA (reference sequence). This CDR3 has 11 amino acids. V was clipped by 1 base and J by 7 bases, with 8 bases between them. The CDR3 loop reads CSARVGVEQYF. CDR3 DNA: TGCAGTGCTAGAGTCGGGGTGGAGCAGTACTTC.

For this clonotype: Its ends do not fully match the called genes, so a read error is possible. The V gene is TRBV10-3, the J gene TRBJ2-7, with 11 positions matching TRBD2. The germline gives CDR1 ENHRY, CDR2 SYGVKD. This CDR3 comprises 14 residues. The CDR3 sequence: CAISETSGSYEQCF. The CDR3 DNA sequence: TGTGCCATCAGTGAGACTAGCGGGAGTTACGAGCAGTGCTTC.

This clonotype came up once. The genes are TRBV7-3 and TRBJ2-1; 9 bases are shared with TRBD2. Trimming removed 5 bases from V and 0 bases from J; junction bases left unmatched: 8. In germline, CDR1 is SGHTA, CDR2 FQGTGA. The CDR3 contains 17 residues. The CDR3 region has the DNA TGTGCCAGCAGCCCCCGTTTTAGCGGGAGCTCCTACAATGAGCAGTTCTTC. It yields the protein CASSPRFSGSSYNEQFF.

Turning to this clonotype: Being one base from a much bigger clone, this may be a read error. The gene calls are TRBV7-6 and TRBJ2-7, with 8 bases that match TRBD2. CDR3 length: 18 amino acids. CDR1 is SGHVS, CDR2 FNYEAQ, per germline. The DNA for the CDR3 is TGTGCCAGCGGCTTAGTTCTAGCGGGCACCTCCCTCTCCTACGAGCAGTACTTC. It yields the protein CASGLVLAGTSLSYEQYF.

J is TRBJ2-3 and V is TRBV5-6; 8 nucleotides match TRBD2. Germline loops: CDR1 SGHDT, CDR2 YYEEEE. V shed 4 bases, J shed 8 bases, and the junction held 6 bases outside the gene matches. The CDR3 spans 13 residues. DNA of the CDR3: TGTGCCAGCAGCCTCTATGCGGGAGGTACGCAGTATTTT. This codes for CASSLYAGGTQYF.

V gene TRBV2 combines with J gene TRBJ2-1; 14 bases fit TRBD2. Germline V gene lookup returns CDR1 SNHLY and CDR2 FYNNEI. The CDR3 spans 14 residues. The J segment lost 9 bases and the V segment lost 4 bases, leaving 2 bases of the junction unmatched. The CDR3 nucleotides are TGTGCCAGCAGTGGACTAGCGGGAGGGTCTGAGCAGTTCTTC. Its translation is CASSGLAGGSEQFF.

In this sample, this clonotype turned up a few times. The V gene is TRBV19, the J gene TRBJ2-1, with D tentatively TRBD2 (6 bases). Germline V gene data show CDR1 as LNHDA and CDR2 as SQIVND (reference sequence). This CDR3 region has 16 residues. Trimming pared 3 bases from V and 0 bases from J, leaving 12 bases between. CDR3 sequence reads: CASSMTGGSSYNEQFF. For the CDR3, the DNA is TGTGCCAGTAGTATGACCGGGGGTAGCTCCTACAATGAGCAGTTCTTC.

J is TRBJ2-1 and V is TRBV9; D is perhaps TRBD2 (6 bases). CDR3 length: 17 amino acids. Germline CDR1 reads SGDLS; CDR2 reads YYNGEE. Trimming cost V 0 bases and J 10 bases, with 23 bases left between them. Here the CDR3 DNA reads TGTGCCAGCAGCGTAGGATCATTCGGACTACTAAGCTACGAGCAGTTCTTC. Translated, it gives CASSVGSFGLLSYEQFF. The full variable domain, rest sourced from reference TRBV9 and TRBJ2-1, is DSGVTQTPKHLITATGQRVTLRCSPRSGDLSVYWYQQSLDQGLQFLIQYYNGEERAKGNILERFSAQQFPDLHSELNLSSLELGDSALYFCASSVGSFGLLSYEQFFGPGTRLTVL.

A word on this clonotype: This may come from a read error, since a much larger clone is one base off. CDR3 sequence: CAGSQLAGGSEQFF. The CDR3 DNA is TGTGCCGGCAGCCAACTAGCGGGAGGTAGTGAGCAGTTCTTC. V usage is TRBV3-1 and J usage is TRBJ2-1, with 12 bases that match TRBD2. CDR1 LGHDT and CDR2 YNNKEL come from the germline V gene (reference sequence). The length of the CDR3 is 14 residues.

This clonotype showed up many times. The chain recombines TRBV2 with TRBJ1-3; D gene uncertain. CDR3 length equals 16 residues. V was clipped by 2 bases and J by 0 bases, with 11 bases between them. Germline CDR1 and CDR2: SNHLY and FYNNEI. CDR3 residues: CASSETQGLSGNTIYF. The CDR3 DNA sequence: TGTGCCAGCAGTGAAACCCAAGGTCTCTCTGGAAACACCATATATTTT.

This clonotype appeared a few times. CDR3 loop: CASSFPPGGQGYGDTQYF. The CDR3 DNA reads TGTGCCAGCAGCTTCCCCCCCGGGGGACAGGGGTACGGAGATACGCAGTATTTT. The J gene is TRBJ2-3, the V gene TRBV7-9, with 10 bases matching TRBD1. CDR1 and CDR2 (germline): SEHNR, FQNEAQ (reference sequence). Trimming at V came to 3 bases and at J to 5 bases, leaving 14 bases not matched to a gene. This CDR3 spans 18 amino acids.

This clonotype was seen repeatedly, ten times or more. J is TRBJ2-6 and V is TRBV3-1; a weak D match, TRBD1 (6 bases). This CDR3 has 15 residues. Germline V gives CDR1 LGHDT, CDR2 YNNKEL (reference sequence). V lost 4 bases, J lost 2 bases, and 9 bases lay in between. CDR3 in amino acids: CASSLQGTGANVLTF. In nucleotides, the CDR3 is TGTGCCAGCAGCCTTCAGGGGACTGGGGCCAACGTCCTGACTTTC.

The J gene is TRBJ1-1, the V gene TRBV10-3; the D gene is possibly TRBD1 (6 bases). The V end was cut by 11 bases, the J end by 0 bases, with 13 bases between. This CDR3 contains 13 residues. CDR1 is ENHRY, CDR2 SYGVKD, per germline. The CDR3 DNA follows: TGTGCCGCACAGGGAAGAGTGAACACTGAAGCTTTCTTT. Amino acids: CAAQGRVNTEAFF.